This T cell receptor beta chain came from a study of graft-versus-host responses after intestinal transplantation. Study details: Recipients got multivisceral, liver-intestinal, or isolated intestinal transplants.

This CDR3 is built from 14 residues. The V end was cut by 0 bases, the J end by 1 base, with 8 bases between. Germline loops: CDR1 SGHDT, CDR2 YYEEEE. Study-wide findings and caveats: The recipient marrow held GvH clones, and some of them showed up first in ileum or blood.

Sequenced by immunoSEQ multiplex PCR; TCRdb stores in-frame clones only, minus some. Among about 100,000 clones listed, about 90% were seen once. In the case of this clone: Its antigen remains unidentified.

The chain couples TRBV5-6 to TRBJ2-7; no clear D. Sequences were derived from unstimulated CD4+ T cells sorted from spleen or lymph node cells, sampled before transplant. This TCR derives from a human donor who was the organ donor for an intestinal transplant. This CDR3 reads CASSLGLISYEQYF. For the CDR3, the DNA is TGTGCCAGCAGCTTGGGACTGATATCCTACGAGCAGTACTTC.